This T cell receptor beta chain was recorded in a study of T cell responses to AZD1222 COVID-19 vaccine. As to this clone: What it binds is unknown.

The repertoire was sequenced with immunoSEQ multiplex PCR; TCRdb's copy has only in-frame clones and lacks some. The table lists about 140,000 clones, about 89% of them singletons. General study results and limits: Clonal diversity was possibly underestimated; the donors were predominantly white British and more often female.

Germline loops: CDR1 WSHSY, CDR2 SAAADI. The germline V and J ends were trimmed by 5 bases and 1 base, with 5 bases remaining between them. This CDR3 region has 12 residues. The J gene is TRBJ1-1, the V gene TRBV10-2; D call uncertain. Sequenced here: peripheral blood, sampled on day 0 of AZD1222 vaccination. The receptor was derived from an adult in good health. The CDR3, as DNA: TGCGCCAGCAGTCCAAGGAACACTGAAGCTTTCTTT. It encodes CASSPRNTEAFF.